This T cell receptor beta chain appears in the sequencing data of a study of cytomegalovirus exposure and HLA in healthy donors. Findings and caveats of the study: Cytomegalovirus status was reportedly diagnosed by the classifier with high specificity and sensitivity. Analyzed later, association rates of TCRs varied across HLA loci, with DRB1 most and HLA-C fewest.

This clone appeared a few times. The antigen is not known. CDR3 size: 15 residues. In germline, CDR1 is MNHEY, CDR2 SVGAGI. Trimming cost V 7 bases and J 2 bases, with 14 bases left between them. Primers included in the PCR were 60 Vbeta and 13 Jbeta primers. Sequenced by immunoSEQ multiplex PCR; TCRdb stores in-frame clones only, minus some. The data hold 110,000 or so clones, with about 61% observed a single time. Sequenced material: PBMCs. The chain joins TRBV6-5 to TRBJ2-2, with D perhaps TRBD2 (5 bases). The sequence came from a young man in good health and CMV-seropositive. The CDR3 is CASTRASFNTGELFF. The CDR3 DNA reads TGTGCCAGCACGCGGGCTAGCTTCAACACCGGGGAGCTGTTTTTT.